This passage covers 23 T cell receptor beta chains from one sample sequenced in a study of blood T cell repertoires in COVID-19 (dated by TCRdb to between 2020 and 2021). The library came from the immunoSEQ multiplex PCR assay. TCRdb limited this immuneACCESS table to in-frame rearrangements with V and J called. A share of clones is missing; checked studies link under half to unresolved V genes, and the rest is unexplained. The sample records roughly 100,000 clones, 75% to 90% of which are singletons. Together, the top ten hold approximately 1.8% of the sample. Sample: peripheral blood. Receptors originate from a woman aged 70-85 years with active or convalescent COVID-19.

This sequence joins TRBV7-2 and TRBJ1-2; tentatively, D is TRBD1 (6 bases). The germline CDR1 and CDR2 sequences are SGHTA and FQGNSA. The CDR3 is 13 amino acids. Trimming cost V 1 base and J 4 bases, with 7 bases left between them. The CDR3 spells CASSLEGVYGYTF. The CDR3 nucleotides read TGTGCCAGCAGCTTAGAGGGGGTCTATGGCTACACCTTC.

The chain has TRBV10-3 and TRBJ1-1, with 8 bases lining up with TRBD1. The V and J ends lost 6 bases and 7 bases, in that order; junction bases with no gene match: 13. The CDR3 length is 15 residues. Germline CDR1 ENHRY, CDR2 SYGVKD. CDR3 protein: CAISGGQGVLSEAFF. In DNA form, the CDR3 reads TGTGCCATCAGCGGAGGACAGGGTGTGCTTAGTGAAGCTTTCTTT.

The CDR3 loop reads CASSPPGHFQETQYF. In DNA, the CDR3 is TGTGCCAGCAGCCCTCCGGGACACTTCCAAGAGACCCAGTACTTC. The chain links TRBV5-6 to TRBJ2-5, with a weak D call TRBD1 (6 bases). The CDR3 contains 15 residues. CDR1 is SGHDT, CDR2 YYEEEE, per germline. The V gene lost 4 bases and the J gene lost 1 base, with 14 bases spanning the gap.

This clone was observed a single time. V and J are TRBV5-1 and TRBJ2-1, with 11 bases lining up with TRBD1. Unmatched junction bases numbered 9, after V lost 4 bases and J lost 0 bases. This CDR3 is 18 amino acids long. Germline CDR1 reads SGHRS; CDR2 reads YFSETQ. The CDR3 protein is CASSPGQGATSSYNEQFF. The CDR3 DNA follows: TGCGCCAGCAGCCCTGGACAGGGGGCTACCTCCTCCTACAATGAGCAGTTCTTC.

The CDR3 spells CASNRQGETYGYTF. DNA of the CDR3: TGTGCCAGCAACCGACAGGGGGAAACCTATGGCTACACCTTC. The rearrangement links TRBV28 to TRBJ1-2, with 9 positions matching TRBD1. Germline V gives CDR1 MDHEN, CDR2 SYDVKM. The CDR3 is 14 residues long. V was clipped by 7 bases and J by 4 bases; unmatched bases: 7.

The chain recombines TRBV3-1 (or the pseudogene TRBV3-2) with TRBJ2-6; 8 nucleotides agree with TRBD1. The CDR3 has 15 amino acids. The junction had 0 bases not matched to a gene; V was cut back by 3 bases and J by 2 bases. Germline CDR1 reads LGHDT; CDR2 reads YNNKEL (reference sequence). This CDR3 reads CASSQTGAGANVLTF. In DNA, the CDR3 is TGTGCCAGCAGCCAGACAGGGGCTGGGGCCAACGTCCTGACTTTC.

This clone was seen more than once but under ten times. The chain is built from TRBV21-1 and TRBJ2-3; the table's D gene call, TRBD1, was not cross checked with the DNA. TRBV21-1 is assigned pseudogene status. The CDR3 has 15 residues. The CDR3 DNA follows: TGTGCCAGCAGCTTCCGGGACAGGGGTACAGATACGCAGTATTTT. Translating it yields CASSFRDRGTDTQYF.

J is TRBJ1-1 and V is TRBV5-4; 7 bases are shared with TRBD1. There are 15 residues in the CDR3. Germline CDR1 is SGHNT and CDR2 is YYREEE (reference sequence). With V trimmed by 9 bases and J by 7 bases, 18 bases remained unmatched. This CDR3 reads CAINRQGAGSSEAFF. CDR3 in DNA: TGTGCCATTAATCGACAGGGCGCAGGCAGTAGTGAAGCTTTCTTT.

The CDR3 DNA follows: TGTGCCAGTACTAGCGGGGCTTCCACCGAGCAGTACTTC. This gives the protein CASTSGASTEQYF. The chain employs TRBV2 and TRBJ2-7; 10 bases line up with TRBD2. CDR1 SNHLY and CDR2 FYNNEI come from the germline V gene. With 9 bases clipped from V and 6 bases from J, the junction kept 8 bases outside the gene matches. The CDR3 is 13 amino acids. The complete variable domain, with remaining parts taken from reference TRBV2 and TRBJ2-7, reads EPEVTQTPSHQVTQMGQEVILRCVPISNHLYFYWYRQILGQKVEFLVSFYNNEISEKSEIFDDQFSVERPDGSNFTLKIRSTKLEDSAMYFCASTSGASTEQYFGPGTRLTVT.

CDR3 sequence (DNA): TGTGCCAGCAGCTTTGGCGGGTGGGGTGAGACCCAGTACTTC. It translates to CASSFGGWGETQYF. This chain joins TRBV7-9 and TRBJ2-5, with TRBD2 as a possible D gene (5 bases). CDR1 SEHNR and CDR2 FQNEAQ come from the germline V gene (reference sequence). The CDR3 is 14 residues long. V was clipped by 3 bases and J by 5 bases, with 13 bases between them.

V is TRBV4-1 and J is TRBJ2-2, with D possibly matching TRBD1 (5 bases). The V end was cut by 4 bases, the J end by 6 bases, with 12 bases between. The CDR3 has 14 residues. Germline V gene lookup returns CDR1 MGHRA and CDR2 YSYEKL. For the CDR3, the DNA is TGCGCCAGCAGCCCCCCCCTGGGGCCCGGGGAGCTGTTTTTT. As protein: CASSPPLGPGELFF.

This chain joins TRBV5-1 and TRBJ2-7, with 8 nucleotides matching TRBD2. The junction had 10 bases not matched to a gene; V was cut back by 0 bases and J by 5 bases. CDR1 is SGHRS and CDR2 is YFSETQ in the germline V gene. This CDR3 comprises 16 residues. The CDR3 sequence is CASSLAGGGSGDEQYF. The CDR3 nucleotides are TGCGCCAGCAGCTTGGCCGGCGGGGGGAGTGGGGACGAGCAGTACTTC.

The chain combines TRBV6-5 with TRBJ1-2, with 11 bases lining up with TRBD1. Germline lookup yields CDR1 MNHEY and CDR2 SVGAGI. V lost 5 bases, J lost 7 bases, and 6 bases stayed unmatched. The CDR3 extends over 14 amino acids. For the CDR3, the DNA is TGTGCCAGCAGTCAAACGGACAGGGGGCTTGGCTACACCTTC. Encoded protein: CASSQTDRGLGYTF.

V usage is TRBV29-1 and J usage is TRBJ2-1; tentatively, D is TRBD1 (7 bases). CDR1 is SQVTM and CDR2 is ANQGSEA in the germline V gene. The CDR3 spans 12 residues. With 4 bases removed from V and 6 bases from J, the gap between germline ends came to 10 bases. The DNA for the CDR3 is TGCAGCGTTGGACAGGGAGGCAATGAGCAGTTCTTC. Translation gives CSVGQGGNEQFF.

There are a few counts of this clone. The rearrangement uses TRBV10-1 and TRBJ2-2; TRBD2 matches at 7 bases. CDR3 length: 14 residues. Germline V lookup: CDR1 WNHNN, CDR2 SYGVQD (reference sequence). Trimming at V came to 6 bases and at J to 5 bases, leaving 6 bases not matched to a gene. CDR3 sequence: CASRTGTTTGELFF. For the CDR3, the DNA is TGCGCCAGCAGAACCGGGACTACTACCGGGGAGCTGTTTTTT.

The V gene is TRBV10-1, the J gene TRBJ2-7, with D unclear. Germline CDR1 WNHNN, CDR2 SYGVQD (reference sequence). Trimming left V 4 bases short and J 0 bases short, with 4 bases between. This CDR3 is 12 amino acids long. The CDR3 sequence: CASSASSYEQYF. Here the CDR3 DNA reads TGCGCCAGCAGTGCTAGCTCCTACGAGCAGTACTTC.

The CDR3 protein is CASSLEGGTYEQYF. The CDR3 DNA follows: TGTGCCAGCAGCTTAGAGGGGGGGACCTACGAGCAGTACTTC. V usage is TRBV11-2 and J usage is TRBJ2-7; 7 bases are a match to TRBD2. The CDR3 runs to 14 residues. Per the germline V gene, CDR1 is SGHAT and CDR2 is FQNNGV. The V and J ends lost 0 bases and 2 bases, in that order; junction bases with no gene match: 1.

This chain uses TRBV27 with TRBJ1-5; 7 nucleotides agree with TRBD1. The CDR3 runs 17 residues. CDR1 is MNHEY and CDR2 is SMNVEV in the germline V gene (reference sequence). Trimming took 6 bases from V and 2 from J; bases not matched to a gene: 13. CDR3 loop: CASRKSFRDSGNQPQHF. As DNA, the CDR3 is TGTGCCAGCAGAAAATCTTTCCGGGACAGCGGCAATCAGCCCCAGCATTTT.

The J gene is TRBJ2-1, the V gene TRBV6-5, with 8 nucleotides matching TRBD2. The V and J ends lost 6 bases and 0 bases, in that order; junction bases with no gene match: 4. The germline V gene encodes CDR1 MNHEY and CDR2 SVGAGI. The CDR3 sequence is 15 residues long. CDR3 sequence reads: CASRNSGGSYNEQFF. CDR3 nucleotide sequence: TGTGCCAGCAGGAACAGCGGGGGCTCCTACAATGAGCAGTTCTTC.

The V and J genes are TRBV18 and TRBJ1-1; possibly TRBD1 for D (6 bases). The CDR3 is 16 residues long. The germline gives CDR1 KGHSH, CDR2 LQKENI. V was trimmed by 1 base and J by 0 bases, leaving 12 bases between them. The CDR3 DNA reads as TGTGCCAGCTCACCACGGTCTCAGGGGATGAACACTGAAGCTTTCTTT. Its translation is CASSPRSQGMNTEAFF. The full variable domain, rest sourced from reference TRBV18 and TRBJ1-1, is NAGVMQNPRHLVRRRGQEARLRCSPMKGHSHVYWYRQLPEEGLKFMVYLQKENIIDESGMPKERFSAEFPKEGPSILRIQQVVRGDSAAYFCASSPRSQGMNTEAFFGQGTRLTVV.

This sequence joins TRBV6-2 or TRBV6-3 and TRBJ1-3, with D perhaps TRBD1 (5 bases). CDR1 is MNHEY, CDR2 SVGEGT, per germline. V lost 2 bases and J 0 bases, leaving 11 bases between the germline ends. CDR3 length: 16 residues. The CDR3 bases are TGTGCCAGCAGTTACGACAGCCCCCGCTCTGGAAACACCATATATTTT. It codes for CASSYDSPRSGNTIYF.

The V call is TRBV5-4, the J call TRBJ1-1; D remains ambiguous. CDR1 and CDR2 (germline): SGHNT, YYREEE (reference sequence). With 0 bases removed from V and 6 bases from J, the gap between germline ends came to 9 bases. This CDR3 is 13 amino acids long. CDR3 amino acids: CASSLGQYPEAFF. CDR3 DNA sequence: TGTGCCAGCAGCTTGGGGCAGTACCCTGAAGCTTTCTTT.

The table lists this clone with a count of one. The V call is TRBV5-1, the J call TRBJ2-7; 7 bases line up with TRBD1. Germline V gives CDR1 SGHRS, CDR2 YFSETQ. The ends lost 5 bases at V and 0 bases at J; junction bases unmatched: 11. CDR3 length: 16 amino acids. The CDR3 reads CASSPQPGQSSYEQYF. CDR3 nucleotides: TGCGCCAGCAGTCCTCAACCGGGACAGAGCTCCTACGAGCAGTACTTC.